The 2 T cell receptor beta chains listed next were all sequenced from one sample in a study of CD8 T cells in ankylosing spondylitis. Via MiXCR, TCRdb re-called the 5' RACE reads, giving one row per CDR3 protein. The sample has some 30,000 distinct CDR3 sequences; around 7.2% are singletons. Material for sequencing was blood, either unsorted or a sorted T cell fraction (not recorded which). These receptors were obtained from a male donor with ankylosing spondylitis or in good health (not recorded which).

This rearrangement joins TRBV18 to TRBJ2-2; weak D call: TRBD1 (5 bases). CDR1 KGHSH and CDR2 LQKENI come from the germline V gene. Between the trimmed V and J ends, which lost 2 bases and 6 bases, there was a span of 19 bases. The CDR3 is made up of 17 amino acids. CDR3 sequence: CASSPSAQGVIAGELFF. The CDR3 region has the DNA TGTGCCAGCTCACCAAGTGCCCAAGGGGTAATCGCCGGGGAGCTGTTTTTT.

The chain is built from TRBV7-6 and TRBJ2-2, with D possibly TRBD2 on 7 matching bases. The germline gives CDR1 SGHVS, CDR2 FNYEAQ. Deletions cut 5 bases from V and 9 bases from J, with 13 bases between. This CDR3 contains 13 residues. The CDR3, as DNA: TGTGCCAGCAGCCCGGGGGGCCAAAGGGAGCTGTTTTTT. Translated, it gives CASSPGGQRELFF.